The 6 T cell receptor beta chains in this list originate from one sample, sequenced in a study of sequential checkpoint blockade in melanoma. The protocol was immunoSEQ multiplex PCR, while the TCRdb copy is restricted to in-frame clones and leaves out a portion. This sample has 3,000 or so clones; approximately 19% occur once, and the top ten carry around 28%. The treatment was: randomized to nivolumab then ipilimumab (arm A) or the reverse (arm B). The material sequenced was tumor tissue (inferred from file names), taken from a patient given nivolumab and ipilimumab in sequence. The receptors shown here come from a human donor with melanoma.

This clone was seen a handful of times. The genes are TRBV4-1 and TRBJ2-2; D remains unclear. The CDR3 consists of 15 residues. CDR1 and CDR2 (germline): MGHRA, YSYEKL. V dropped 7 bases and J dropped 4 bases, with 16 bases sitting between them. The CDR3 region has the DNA TGCGCCAGCAAGGAAGGTGCCGCTTCCACCGGGGAGCTGTTTTTT. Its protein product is CASKEGAASTGELFF.

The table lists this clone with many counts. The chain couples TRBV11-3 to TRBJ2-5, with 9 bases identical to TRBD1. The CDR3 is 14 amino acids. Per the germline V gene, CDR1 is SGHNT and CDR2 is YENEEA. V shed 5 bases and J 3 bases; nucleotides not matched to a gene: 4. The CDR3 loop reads CASSPGQGKETQYF. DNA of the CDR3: TGTGCCAGCAGCCCTGGACAGGGGAAAGAGACCCAGTACTTC.

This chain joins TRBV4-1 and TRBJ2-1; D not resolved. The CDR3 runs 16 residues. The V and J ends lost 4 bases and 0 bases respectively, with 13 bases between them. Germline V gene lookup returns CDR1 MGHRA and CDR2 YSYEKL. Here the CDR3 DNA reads TGCGCCAGCAGCCGGATACTTGTTAGCTCCTACAATGAGCAGTTCTTC. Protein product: CASSRILVSSYNEQFF.

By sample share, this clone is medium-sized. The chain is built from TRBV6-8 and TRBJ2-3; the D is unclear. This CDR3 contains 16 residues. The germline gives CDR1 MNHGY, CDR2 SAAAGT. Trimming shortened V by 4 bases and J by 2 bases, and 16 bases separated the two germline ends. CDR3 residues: CASSSLGPLFTDTQYF. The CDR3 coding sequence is TGTGCCAGCAGTTCCCTTGGACCGTTGTTCACAGATACGCAGTATTTT.

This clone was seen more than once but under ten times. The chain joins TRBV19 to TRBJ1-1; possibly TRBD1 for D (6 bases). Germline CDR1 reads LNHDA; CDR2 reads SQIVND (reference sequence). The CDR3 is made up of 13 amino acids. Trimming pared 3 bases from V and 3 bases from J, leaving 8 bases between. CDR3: CASSMNRDTEAFF. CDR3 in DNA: TGTGCCAGTAGTATGAACAGGGACACTGAAGCTTTCTTT.

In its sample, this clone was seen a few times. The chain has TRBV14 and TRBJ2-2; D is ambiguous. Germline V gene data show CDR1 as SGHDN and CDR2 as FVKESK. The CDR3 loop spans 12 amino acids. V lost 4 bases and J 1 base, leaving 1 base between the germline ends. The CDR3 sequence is CASSLNTGELFF. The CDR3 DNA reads TGTGCCAGCAGCCTGAACACCGGGGAGCTGTTTTTT.